Listed below are T cell receptor beta chains from one sample, sequenced in a study of blood T cell repertoires in COVID-19. Sequenced by immunoSEQ multiplex PCR; TCRdb stores in-frame clones only, minus some. Altogether 150,000 to 200,000 clones are present, about 86% being singletons, with the ten largest covering under 15%. Sequencing was done on a sample of peripheral blood. All receptors come from a woman aged 70-85 years with COVID-19, enrolled during active disease. Each CDR3 is given with its conserved first and last residue. The D gene is left open where the match is weak. A clone size is listed for some rows: how often the clone was seen (once, few, many), or a class if it is expanded.

d_gene: .; abundance: .; v_gene: TRBV28; len: 16; j_gene: TRBJ2-7; CDR3aa: CASSPMGPAAEGEQYF; CDR3nt: TGTGCCAGCAGTCCTATGGGGCCGGCGGCGGAGGGGGAGCAGTACTTC
d_gene: TRBD2; abundance: .; v_gene: TRBV24-1; len: 13; j_gene: TRBJ2-5; CDR3aa: CATGTSGRATQYF; CDR3nt: TGTGCCACCGGGACTAGCGGGAGGGCGACCCAGTACTTC
d_gene: TRBD1; abundance: .; v_gene: TRBV30; len: 12; j_gene: TRBJ1-5; CDR3aa: CAWGDRGEPQHF; CDR3nt: TGTGCCTGGGGGGACAGGGGCGAGCCCCAGCATTTT
d_gene: .; abundance: .; v_gene: TRBV6-5; len: 12; j_gene: TRBJ2-7; CDR3aa: CASSTVGYEQYF; CDR3nt: TGTGCCAGCAGCACCGTCGGGTACGAGCAGTACTTC
d_gene: TRBD1; abundance: .; v_gene: TRBV19; len: 20; j_gene: TRBJ2-2; CDR3aa: CASSTNYPDRGQGYTGELFF; CDR3nt: TGTGCCAGTAGTACCAATTACCCTGACAGGGGTCAGGGGTACACCGGGGAGCTGTTTTTT
d_gene: .; abundance: .; v_gene: TRBV30; len: 14; j_gene: TRBJ1-5; CDR3aa: CAWSRGNGNQPQHF; CDR3nt: TGTGCCTGGAGTCGAGGGAATGGCAATCAGCCCCAGCATTTT
d_gene: .; abundance: .; v_gene: TRBV28; len: 14; j_gene: TRBJ1-2; CDR3aa: CASMFRRQGDGYTF; CDR3nt: TGTGCCAGCATGTTCCGTCGGCAGGGCGATGGCTACACCTTC
d_gene: .; abundance: .; v_gene: TRBV4-3; len: 14; j_gene: TRBJ1-2; CDR3aa: CASSQDLSNYGYTF; CDR3nt: TGCGCCAGCAGCCAAGATTTATCTAACTATGGCTACACCTTC
d_gene: .; abundance: .; v_gene: TRBV7-2; len: 16; j_gene: TRBJ2-5; CDR3aa: CASSVRAQGLGETQYF; CDR3nt: TGTGCCAGCAGTGTTCGAGCTCAGGGGTTGGGAGAGACCCAGTACTTC
d_gene: .; abundance: .; v_gene: TRBV2; len: 15; j_gene: TRBJ1-4; CDR3aa: CASSEQGTTNEKLFF; CDR3nt: TGTGCCAGCAGTGAACAGGGAACAACTAATGAAAAACTGTTTTTT
d_gene: TRBD2; abundance: .; v_gene: TRBV10-3; len: 15; j_gene: TRBJ2-7; CDR3aa: CAISAPGTSGYEQYF; CDR3nt: TGTGCCATCAGTGCACCCGGGACTAGCGGATACGAGCAGTACTTC
d_gene: .; abundance: .; v_gene: TRBV3-1/TRBV3-2; len: 14; j_gene: TRBJ1-1; CDR3aa: CASSQDIINTEAFF; CDR3nt: TGTGCCAGCAGCCAGGACATAATTAACACTGAAGCTTTCTTT
d_gene: .; abundance: .; v_gene: TRBV12-3/TRBV12-4; len: 12; j_gene: TRBJ2-7; CDR3aa: CASSPGTYEQYF; CDR3nt: TGTGCCAGCAGCCCAGGGACCTACGAGCAGTACTTC
d_gene: TRBD2; abundance: .; v_gene: TRBV11-2; len: 18; j_gene: TRBJ2-1; CDR3aa: CASSLVRRLAGPSREQFF; CDR3nt: TGTGCCAGCAGCTTAGTGAGGCGACTAGCGGGACCCTCCCGTGAGCAGTTCTTC
d_gene: .; abundance: .; v_gene: TRBV7-2; len: 13; j_gene: TRBJ2-3; CDR3aa: CASSWRGTDTQYF; CDR3nt: TGTGCCAGCAGTTGGCGGGGCACAGATACGCAGTATTTT
d_gene: .; abundance: .; v_gene: TRBV11-3; len: 16; j_gene: TRBJ1-2; CDR3aa: CASSLNSRAANYGYTF; CDR3nt: TGTGCCAGCAGCTTAAACAGCAGGGCCGCTAACTATGGCTACACCTTC
d_gene: .; abundance: .; v_gene: TRBV28; len: 12; j_gene: TRBJ1-2; CDR3aa: CASSSTDYGYTF; CDR3nt: TGTGCCAGCAGTTCGACAGATTATGGCTACACCTTC
d_gene: .; abundance: .; v_gene: TRBV30; len: 13; j_gene: TRBJ2-1; CDR3aa: CAWGGSSYNEQFF; CDR3nt: TGTGCCTGGGGAGGGAGCTCCTACAATGAGCAGTTCTTC
d_gene: TRBD2; abundance: .; v_gene: TRBV5-4; len: 15; j_gene: TRBJ2-7; CDR3aa: CASSQGLALPYEQYF; CDR3nt: TGTGCCAGCAGCCAAGGACTAGCGTTACCCTACGAGCAGTACTTC
d_gene: .; abundance: .; v_gene: TRBV19; len: 15; j_gene: TRBJ2-2; CDR3aa: CASSIEAIYTGELFF; CDR3nt: TGTGCCAGTAGTATAGAGGCCATATACACCGGGGAACTGTTTTTT
d_gene: .; abundance: .; v_gene: TRBV7-8; len: 12; j_gene: TRBJ1-6; CDR3aa: CASRPTGSPLHF; CDR3nt: TGTGCCAGCAGACCGACAGGATCACCCCTCCACTTT
d_gene: TRBD1; abundance: .; v_gene: TRBV2; len: 15; j_gene: TRBJ1-4; CDR3aa: CASSPSTGGREKLFF; CDR3nt: TGTGCCAGCAGTCCATCGACAGGGGGCCGGGAAAAACTGTTTTTT
d_gene: .; abundance: .; v_gene: TRBV19; len: 16; j_gene: TRBJ2-7; CDR3aa: CASTPTPAEPPAEQYF; CDR3nt: TGTGCCAGTACACCAACCCCTGCGGAGCCTCCCGCCGAGCAGTACTTC
d_gene: TRBD2; abundance: .; v_gene: TRBV6-1; len: 15; j_gene: TRBJ2-2; CDR3aa: CASNGAGGEAGELFF; CDR3nt: TGTGCCAGCAATGGAGCGGGAGGGGAAGCCGGGGAGCTGTTTTTT
d_gene: .; abundance: few; v_gene: TRBV5-4; len: 13; j_gene: TRBJ2-7; CDR3aa: CASSLAGRHEQYF; CDR3nt: TGTGCCAGCAGCTTGGCAGGGCGCCACGAGCAGTACTTC
d_gene: TRBD2; abundance: .; v_gene: TRBV28; len: 17; j_gene: TRBJ2-7; CDR3aa: CASSPFGTSGTTYEQYF; CDR3nt: TGTGCCAGCAGTCCCTTCGGGACTAGCGGGACCACCTACGAGCAGTACTTC
d_gene: TRBD1; abundance: .; v_gene: TRBV19; len: 14; j_gene: TRBJ1-5; CDR3aa: CASSRGQLNQPQHF; CDR3nt: TGTGCCAGTAGTAGGGGACAGCTCAATCAGCCCCAGCATTTT
d_gene: .; abundance: .; v_gene: TRBV13; len: 13; j_gene: TRBJ1-2; CDR3aa: CASSLRQGYGYTF; CDR3nt: TGTGCCAGCAGCTTACGGCAGGGTTACGGCTACACCTTC
d_gene: .; abundance: .; v_gene: TRBV7-3; len: 16; j_gene: TRBJ2-6; CDR3aa: CASSQGVGYGANVLTF; CDR3nt: TGTGCCAGCAGCCAAGGAGTGGGTTACGGGGCCAACGTCCTGACTTTC
d_gene: TRBD1; abundance: .; v_gene: TRBV12-3/TRBV12-4; len: 13; j_gene: TRBJ2-3; CDR3aa: CASRGGTADTQYF; CDR3nt: TGTGCCAGCAGGGGTGGGACAGCAGATACGCAGTATTTT
d_gene: .; abundance: once; v_gene: TRBV24-1; len: 16; j_gene: TRBJ1-5; CDR3aa: CATSDRRTGSNQPQHF; CDR3nt: TGTGCCACCAGTGACCGACGGACGGGGAGCAATCAGCCCCAGCATTTT
d_gene: TRBD1; abundance: .; v_gene: TRBV18; len: 16; j_gene: TRBJ2-6; CDR3aa: CASSQETGSGANVLTF; CDR3nt: TGTGCCAGCTCCCAAGAGACAGGGTCTGGGGCCAACGTCCTGACTTTC
d_gene: .; abundance: .; v_gene: TRBV19; len: 14; j_gene: TRBJ1-1; CDR3aa: CASTPVSGESEAFF; CDR3nt: TGTGCCAGTACCCCCGTCTCAGGGGAATCTGAAGCTTTCTTT
d_gene: .; abundance: few; v_gene: TRBV4-1; len: 14; j_gene: TRBJ2-5; CDR3aa: CASSPRDSSETQYF; CDR3nt: TGCGCCAGCAGCCCCCGGGACTCTTCGGAGACCCAGTACTTC
d_gene: .; abundance: .; v_gene: TRBV6-5; len: 15; j_gene: TRBJ2-1; CDR3aa: CASSYILGGINEQFF; CDR3nt: TGTGCCAGCAGTTACATATTAGGGGGAATCAATGAGCAGTTCTTC
d_gene: .; abundance: .; v_gene: TRBV19; len: 14; j_gene: TRBJ1-2; CDR3aa: CASSQGGLTYGYTF; CDR3nt: TGTGCCAGTAGCCAGGGAGGGTTAACCTATGGCTACACCTTC
d_gene: TRBD1; abundance: .; v_gene: TRBV19; len: 15; j_gene: TRBJ1-2; CDR3aa: CASRLIPGQGYGYTF; CDR3nt: TGTGCCAGTCGCTTGATACCGGGACAGGGGTATGGCTACACCTTC
d_gene: TRBD2; abundance: .; v_gene: TRBV19; len: 17; j_gene: TRBJ2-7; CDR3aa: CASSIKGTSSGGHEQYF; CDR3nt: TGTGCCAGTAGTATTAAAGGGACTAGCTCTGGAGGACACGAGCAGTACTTC
d_gene: .; abundance: .; v_gene: TRBV7-7; len: 16; j_gene: TRBJ2-4; CDR3aa: CASSFGQPGAKNIQYF; CDR3nt: TGTGCTAGCAGCTTCGGACAGCCGGGAGCCAAAAACATTCAGTACTTC
d_gene: TRBD1; abundance: .; v_gene: TRBV24-1; len: 12; j_gene: TRBJ1-1; CDR3aa: CATRSQGTEAFF; CDR3nt: TGTGCCACCAGATCACAGGGGACTGAAGCTTTCTTT
d_gene: .; abundance: .; v_gene: TRBV5-4; len: 14; j_gene: TRBJ2-7; CDR3aa: CASSLGQGGDEQYF; CDR3nt: TGTGCCAGCAGCTTGGGGCAGGGAGGCGACGAGCAGTACTTC
d_gene: .; abundance: .; v_gene: TRBV7-9; len: 16; j_gene: TRBJ1-5; CDR3aa: CASSLLGASTDQPQHF; CDR3nt: TGTGCCAGCAGCCTCTTGGGGGCGAGTACGGATCAGCCCCAGCATTTT
d_gene: .; abundance: .; v_gene: TRBV28; len: 14; j_gene: TRBJ2-7; CDR3aa: CASSLLPRAHEQYF; CDR3nt: TGTGCCAGCAGTTTATTACCCCGAGCCCACGAGCAGTACTTC
d_gene: .; abundance: .; v_gene: TRBV11-2; len: 12; j_gene: TRBJ2-3; CDR3aa: CASSSLTDTQYF; CDR3nt: TGTGCCAGCAGCTCCTTGACAGATACGCAGTATTTT
d_gene: .; abundance: .; v_gene: TRBV28; len: 12; j_gene: TRBJ2-5; CDR3aa: CASSRDQETQYF; CDR3nt: TGTGCCAGCAGCCGGGATCAAGAGACCCAGTACTTC
d_gene: .; abundance: .; v_gene: TRBV7-8; len: 13; j_gene: TRBJ1-5; CDR3aa: CASSPGVDQPQHF; CDR3nt: TGTGCCAGCAGCCCAGGGGTGGATCAGCCCCAGCATTTT
d_gene: TRBD1; abundance: few; v_gene: TRBV5-4; len: 16; j_gene: TRBJ2-3; CDR3aa: CASSSTGRQGTDTQYF; CDR3nt: TGTGCCAGCAGCTCCACGGGCCGACAGGGGACAGATACGCAGTATTTT
d_gene: TRBD2; abundance: .; v_gene: TRBV11-3; len: 15; j_gene: TRBJ2-1; CDR3aa: CASSSGTTTNNEQFF; CDR3nt: TGTGCCAGCAGCTCCGGGACTACGACTAACAATGAGCAGTTCTTC